This entry lists 26 T cell receptor beta chains sequenced from one sample in a study of sequential checkpoint blockade in melanoma. As to treatment: randomized to nivolumab then ipilimumab (arm A) or the reverse (arm B). Profiled with immunoSEQ multiplex PCR; TCRdb holds only in-frame clones, not every one. The sample includes tens of thousands of clones, approximately 86% seen only once; the top ten take about a sixth. The sample here was CD8+ T cells sorted from blood (inferred from file names), taken from a patient given nivolumab and ipilimumab in sequence. Receptors originate from a human donor with melanoma.

The chain carries TRBV29-1 and TRBJ1-2; TRBD1 aligns across 10 bases. J was trimmed by 6 bases and V by 6 bases; bases with no gene match: 4. The CDR3 covers 12 residues. Germline V CDR1 and CDR2: SQVTM, ANQGSEA. For the CDR3, the DNA is TGCAGCGTCCCGGGACAGGGGCATGGCTACACCTTC. Its protein product is CSVPGQGHGYTF. Looking up the rest from reference TRBV29-1 and TRBJ1-2 gives the full variable domain: SAVISQKPSRDICQRGTSLTIQCQVDSQVTMMFWYRQQPGQSLTLIATANQGSEATYESGFVIDKFPISRPNLTFSTLTVSNMSPEDSSIYLCSVPGQGHGYTFGSGTRLTVV.

This chain links TRBV4-2 with TRBJ2-5; 12 nucleotides align to TRBD2. Unmatched junction bases numbered 4, after V lost 0 bases and J lost 5 bases. Per germline, CDR1 LGHNA and CDR2 YNFKEQ. The CDR3 contains 16 residues. The CDR3 loop is CASSQEVLAGGETQYF. CDR3 bases: TGTGCCAGCAGCCAAGAGGTCCTAGCGGGGGGGGAGACCCAGTACTTC.

This clone showed up just once. The chain recombines TRBV7-9 with TRBJ1-6; a weak D match, TRBD1 (6 bases). CDR1 is SEHNR and CDR2 is FQNEAQ in the germline V gene (reference sequence). V lost 8 bases and J 10 bases, leaving 15 bases between the germline ends. This CDR3 has 13 residues. CDR3 protein: CASHKGGSSPLHF. CDR3 in DNA: TGTGCCAGCCATAAGGGGGGGAGCTCACCCCTCCACTTT.

V and J are TRBV5-6 and TRBJ1-1; unclear D gene. The germline V and J ends were trimmed by 0 bases and 1 base, with 10 bases remaining between them. Germline assignment: CDR1 SGHDT and CDR2 YYEEEE. The CDR3 extends over 15 amino acids. The CDR3 DNA follows: TGTGCCAGCAGCTTGGGCGCGGGCAAGAACACTGAAGCTTTCTTT. This sequence encodes CASSLGAGKNTEAFF.

The V and J genes are TRBV29-1 and TRBJ1-1, with TRBD1 identical over 8 bases. CDR3 length: 11 residues. CDR1 is SQVTM and CDR2 is ANQGSEA in the germline V gene. The ends lost 4 bases at V and 8 bases at J; junction bases unmatched: 3. The CDR3 sequence: CSVGQGREAFF. The CDR3 bases are TGCAGCGTTGGACAGGGGAGGGAAGCTTTCTTT.

The V gene is TRBV5-6, the J gene TRBJ2-7, with 11 bases fitting TRBD1. The CDR3 length is 17 residues. V gave up 5 bases and J gave up 1 base; unmatched junction bases: 11. Germline CDR1 and CDR2: SGHDT and YYEEEE. The CDR3 loop reads CASSPTGQGVRSYEQYF. The CDR3 DNA reads as TGTGCCAGCAGTCCTACGGGACAGGGGGTTAGGTCCTACGAGCAGTACTTC.

The chain combines TRBV19 with TRBJ1-5, with 8 bases that match TRBD1. From germline, CDR1 is LNHDA and CDR2 SQIVND (reference sequence). J lost 7 bases, V lost 5 bases, and 4 bases had no gene match. CDR3 length: 13 amino acids. The CDR3 DNA follows: TGTGCCAGTAGTTTACAGGGGGGGCAGCCCCAGCATTTT. Protein: CASSLQGGQPQHF.

The chain joins TRBV30 to TRBJ2-3; 11 bases align to TRBD2. The V gene's germline CDR1 is GTSNPN and CDR2 SVGIG (reference sequence). V was pared by 0 bases and J by 2 bases, with 1 base of the junction left unmatched. The length of the CDR3 is 15 residues. The CDR3, as DNA: TGTGCCTGGAGTGTACTAGCGGGAGTCACAGATACGCAGTATTTT. Translation: CAWSVLAGVTDTQYF.

This clone was picked up one time. The chain employs TRBV4-3 and TRBJ2-1, with D possibly matching TRBD2 (5 bases). This CDR3 is built from 14 residues. V gave up 2 bases and J gave up 9 bases, with 14 bases separating them. Germline CDR1 reads LGHNA; CDR2 reads YSLEER. The CDR3 here is CASSQSRTEIEQFF. Written as DNA, the CDR3 is TGCGCCAGCAGCCAATCCCGGACTGAAATTGAGCAGTTCTTC.

This rearrangement joins TRBV30 to TRBJ1-2, with TRBD1 matching over 7 bases. J lost 2 bases, V lost 1 base, and 4 bases had no gene match. The CDR3 sequence is 14 residues long. The germline CDR1 and CDR2 sequences are GTSNPN and SVGIG (reference sequence). CDR3 sequence reads: CAWSERGRNYGYTF. For the CDR3, the DNA is TGTGCCTGGAGTGAAAGGGGGCGAAACTATGGCTACACCTTC.

This chain joins TRBV6-4 and TRBJ2-2, with D maybe TRBD1 (6 bases). Germline-derived CDR1 and CDR2 are MRHNA and SNTAGT. The CDR3 contains 14 residues. The V end was cut by 4 bases, the J end by 1 base, with 7 bases between. The chain's CDR3 is CASSARGNTGELFF. In DNA, the CDR3 is TGTGCCAGCAGTGCCAGGGGGAACACCGGGGAGCTGTTTTTT.

J is TRBJ1-1 and V is TRBV11-2, with D unclear. Germline V gives CDR1 SGHAT, CDR2 FQNNGV. With 1 base removed from V and 0 bases from J, the gap between germline ends came to 12 bases. This CDR3 has 16 residues. The DNA of the CDR3 is TGTGCCAGCAGCTTAGGCTACTCCGGGGTGAACACTGAAGCTTTCTTT. The encoded protein is CASSLGYSGVNTEAFF. Together with reference TRBV11-2 and TRBJ1-1, the CDR3 gives the full variable domain: EAGVAQSPRYKIIEKRQSVAFWCNPISGHATLYWYQQILGQGPKLLIQFQNNGVVDDSQLPKDRFSAERLKGVDSTLKIQPAKLEDSAVYLCASSLGYSGVNTEAFFGQGTRLTVV.

The J gene is TRBJ2-7, the V gene TRBV27; maybe TRBD2 (6 bases). The germline V gene encodes CDR1 MNHEY and CDR2 SMNVEV (reference sequence). Trimming cost V 3 bases and J 3 bases, with 12 bases left between them. The CDR3 length is 14 residues. The CDR3 bases are TGTGCCAGCAGTTTCGGTGGGGGGTACTACGAGCAGTACTTC. Amino acid sequence: CASSFGGGYYEQYF.

Only a few counts were recorded for this clone. This chain joins TRBV19 and TRBJ1-5, with D uncertain. Germline CDR1 and CDR2: LNHDA and SQIVND (reference sequence). There are 15 residues in the CDR3. The germline V and J ends were trimmed by 3 bases and 5 bases, with 14 bases remaining between them. CDR3 loop: CASSMPWQEDQPQHF. For the CDR3, the DNA is TGTGCCAGTAGTATGCCCTGGCAGGAGGATCAGCCCCAGCATTTT.

The rearrangement uses TRBV23-1 and TRBJ1-4, with a tentative D call TRBD1 (6 bases). TRBV23-1 is noted as an ORF with a role that remains uncertain. This CDR3 spans 18 amino acids. Between the trimmed V and J ends, which lost 6 bases and 0 bases, there was a span of 20 bases. The CDR3, as DNA: TGCGCCAGCAGCCAAATCGGACAGCTCAACGCAACTAATGAAAAACTGTTTTTT. It encodes CASSQIGQLNATNEKLFF.

The V call is TRBV5-5, the J call TRBJ2-5, with 9 bases that match TRBD1. The germline CDR1 and CDR2 sequences are SGHKS and YYEKEE (reference sequence). Losses at the gene ends were 4 bases for V and 5 bases for J; bases not matched to a gene: 6. The CDR3 totals 14 residues. Here the CDR3 DNA reads TGTGCCAGCAGCACAAGGACAGGGGAGGAGACCCAGTACTTC. This sequence encodes CASSTRTGEETQYF.

V is TRBV6-5 and J is TRBJ2-3, with D uncertain. The CDR3 is 14 amino acids. Germline V gene data show CDR1 as MNHEY and CDR2 as SVGAGI. The germline V and J ends were trimmed by 0 bases and 4 bases, with 8 bases remaining between them. CDR3: CASSYSYYSDTQYF. The CDR3 DNA sequence: TGTGCCAGCAGTTACTCGTACTACTCAGATACGCAGTATTTT.

The chain is built from TRBV27 and TRBJ2-7; 7 bases are shared with TRBD2. From germline, CDR1 is MNHEY and CDR2 SMNVEV (reference sequence). V gave up 5 bases and J gave up 2 bases; unmatched junction bases: 6. CDR3 length equals 14 residues. The CDR3 nucleotides read TGTGCCAGCAGTCGGTTAGCGGGTACCTACGAGCAGTACTTC. Its protein is CASSRLAGTYEQYF.

The J gene is TRBJ2-5, the V gene TRBV30; 11 nucleotides match TRBD1. The DNA end is a closer match to TRBJ2-7, so the J assignment may be wrong. The germline CDR1 and CDR2 sequences are GTSNPN and SVGIG (reference sequence). CDR3 length: 20 amino acids. CDR3 coding DNA: TGTGCCTGGAGTGTAGTCAGGACAGGGGGCGAGTGGGCTAATTTCTACGAGCAGTACTTC. Its translation is CAWSVVRTGGEWANFYEQYF.

This rearrangement joins TRBV27 to TRBJ2-2; 7 bases agree with TRBD1. CDR3 length equals 14 residues. With V trimmed by 3 bases and J by 5 bases, 3 bases remained unmatched. Germline lookup yields CDR1 MNHEY and CDR2 SMNVEV (reference sequence). This CDR3 is CASSLGQQTGELFF. The CDR3 DNA follows: TGTGCCAGCAGTTTGGGACAGCAGACCGGGGAGCTGTTTTTT.

The chain recombines TRBV4-2 with TRBJ2-4, with 13 positions matching TRBD2. The CDR3 loop spans 17 amino acids. J was trimmed by 5 bases and V by 1 base; bases with no gene match: 5. Germline V gene sequence: CDR1 LGHNA, CDR2 YNFKEQ. The DNA of the CDR3 is TGTGCCAGCAGCCAAGTAGGGACTAGCGGGGCCCAAAACATTCAGTACTTC. Amino acids: CASSQVGTSGAQNIQYF.

This chain uses TRBV5-1 with TRBJ2-7; weak D call: TRBD1 (7 bases). The germline V and J ends were trimmed by 2 bases and 4 bases, with 13 bases remaining between them. Per the germline V gene, CDR1 is SGHRS and CDR2 is YFSETQ. The CDR3 sequence is 14 residues long. The CDR3 is CASSFDRAGYEQYF. CDR3 coding DNA: TGCGCCAGCAGCTTTGACAGGGCGGGGTACGAGCAGTACTTC.

This clone was counted only a few times. V is TRBV27 and J is TRBJ2-1; 14 bases align to TRBD2. Germline assignment: CDR1 MNHEY and CDR2 SMNVEV (reference sequence). This CDR3 contains 15 residues. The junction had 5 bases not matched to a gene; V was cut back by 4 bases and J by 9 bases. This chain's CDR3 is CASSWTSGRRGEQFF. CDR3 nucleotide sequence: TGTGCCAGCAGTTGGACTAGCGGGAGGAGGGGTGAGCAGTTCTTC.

The rearrangement links TRBV7-3 to TRBJ2-3; D is ambiguous. V shed 2 bases and J shed 4 bases, with 16 bases lying between them. In germline, CDR1 is SGHTA, CDR2 FQGTGA. The CDR3 length is 16 residues. CDR3 amino acids: CASSLGPDEAPDTQYF. The CDR3 DNA reads as TGTGCCAGCAGCTTAGGTCCGGATGAAGCGCCAGATACGCAGTATTTT.

The rearrangement uses TRBV5-5 and TRBJ2-2; weak D call: TRBD1 (5 bases). CDR1 and CDR2 (germline): SGHKS, YYEKEE (reference sequence). V was trimmed by 0 bases and J by 6 bases, leaving 15 bases between them. The CDR3 totals 16 residues. The CDR3 bases are TGTGCCAGCAGCTTGGATTGGGGCGTTTTCCCCGGGGAGCTGTTTTTT. Amino acids: CASSLDWGVFPGELFF.

The chain combines TRBV5-4 with TRBJ2-3, with D unresolved. V was clipped by 3 bases and J by 4 bases, with 21 bases between them. The CDR3 sequence is 17 residues long. CDR1 is SGHNT, CDR2 YYREEE, per germline (reference sequence). CDR3 coding DNA: TGTGCCAGCAGCTCCACCGGAGCTACTGTTACGGCAGATACGCAGTATTTT. Amino acid sequence: CASSSTGATVTADTQYF.